The 19 T cell receptor beta chains listed next were all sequenced from one sample in a study of response to subunit inactivated influenza vaccine. A single record per CDR3 protein comes from TCRdb applying MiXCR to the RT-PCR reads. The table has around 790,000 distinct CDR3 sequences, 21% seen once. This specimen consisted of PBMCs from blood, obtained less than 6 days after vaccination. The source is a man between 45 and 60 years old who received an inactivated influenza vaccine.

This clonotype was counted a few times. Relative to the germline gene, one junction end is altered; a read error may explain this. The V call is TRBV7-7, the J call TRBJ2-1; 12 bases align to TRBD1. The germline CDR1 and CDR2 sequences are SSHAT and FNYEAQ (reference sequence). CDR3 length equals 16 residues. Written as DNA, the CDR3 is TGTGCTAGCAGGCAACGGGACAGGGGGCCCTACAATGAGCAGTTCTTC. Translation: CASRQRDRGPYNEQFF.

The gene calls are TRBV19 and TRBJ2-1, with D unclear. V dropped 7 bases and J dropped 0 bases, with 10 bases sitting between them. Germline V gene lookup returns CDR1 LNHDA and CDR2 SQIVND (reference sequence). The CDR3 is made up of 14 amino acids. CDR3 DNA: TGTGCCAGTAAAAGGCAAAGCTCCTACAATGAGCAGTTCTTC. Its protein is CASKRQSSYNEQFF.

The table lists this clonotype with many counts. V and J are TRBV20-1 and TRBJ2-3, with D perhaps TRBD1 (6 bases). V was cut by 6 bases and J by 0 bases, with 13 bases left in between. The CDR3 has 14 amino acids. Germline loops: CDR1 DFQATT, CDR2 SNEGSKA (reference sequence). The CDR3 DNA sequence: TGCAGTGCCGTACGGACAGCTAGCACAGATACGCAGTATTTT. Translation: CSAVRTASTDTQYF.

This clonotype has more than one count but fewer than ten. The genes are TRBV25-1 and TRBJ2-7; possible D gene TRBD1, 5 bases. The CDR3 runs 14 residues. Germline V gives CDR1 MGHDK, CDR2 SYGVNS. Deletions cut 2 bases from V and 2 bases from J, with 10 bases between. CDR3 sequence: CASSEGHGPYEQYF. CDR3 in DNA: TGTGCCAGCAGTGAAGGACACGGGCCCTACGAGCAGTACTTC.

The chain recombines TRBV4-2 with TRBJ1-1; perhaps TRBD1 as D (5 bases). Looked up from germline, CDR1 is LGHNA and CDR2 is YNFKEQ. V was clipped by 2 bases and J by 7 bases, with 11 bases between them. The CDR3 totals 13 residues. The CDR3 DNA sequence: TGTGCCAGCAGCCAACGGGGACGGGATGAAGCTTTCTTT. Residues: CASSQRGRDEAFF.

V and J are TRBV2 and TRBJ2-3, with D perhaps matching TRBD1 (6 bases). CDR1 SNHLY and CDR2 FYNNEI come from the germline V gene. The CDR3 consists of 13 residues. V gave up 8 bases and J gave up 1 base, with 10 bases separating them. Here the CDR3 reads CASEGGRTDTQYF. The CDR3, as DNA: TGTGCCAGCGAAGGGGGTCGCACAGATACGCAGTATTTT.

V usage is TRBV20-1 and J usage is TRBJ2-1; tentative D call: TRBD2 (5 bases). CDR1 is DFQATT, CDR2 SNEGSKA, per germline (reference sequence). Trimming stripped 7 bases from V and 6 bases from J, with 16 bases between. The CDR3 is 13 residues long. CDR3 in amino acids: CSVYNGETNEQFF. The CDR3 coding sequence is TGCAGTGTCTACAATGGGGAGACCAATGAGCAGTTCTTC.

The chain joins TRBV12-3 or TRBV12-4 to TRBJ2-2, with 8 bases identical to TRBD1. V was pared by 4 bases and J by 9 bases, with 4 bases of the junction left unmatched. CDR3 length: 13 amino acids. CDR3 sequence (DNA): TGTGCCAGCAGTTCAGGACAGGGCCGGGAGCTGTTTTTT. It is translated as CASSSGQGRELFF.

A few counts support this clonotype. The chain employs TRBV5-5 and TRBJ2-5; D might be TRBD2 (6 bases). The length of the CDR3 is 16 residues. Trimming removed 1 base from V and 5 bases from J, with 18 bases in between. Germline CDR1 and CDR2: SGHKS and YYEKEE (reference sequence). The CDR3 loop reads CASSLYLARAGETQYF. For the CDR3, the DNA is TGTGCCAGCAGCTTGTATTTGGCCCGGGCGGGGGAGACCCAGTACTTC.

This rearrangement joins TRBV11-2 to TRBJ2-1; TRBD1 aligns across 10 bases. Per germline, CDR1 SGHAT and CDR2 FQNNGV. V lost 0 bases, J lost 7 bases, and 12 bases stayed unmatched. The CDR3 is 18 amino acids. The CDR3 loop is CASSLEATGGTGDNEQFF. DNA for the CDR3: TGTGCCAGCAGCTTAGAGGCAACAGGCGGGACAGGGGATAATGAGCAGTTCTTC.

This sequence joins TRBV6-1 and TRBJ2-3, with 16 bases fitting TRBD2. The CDR3 covers 16 residues. The V segment lost 6 bases and the J segment 6 bases; nucleotides outside the gene matches: 6. Germline CDR1 and CDR2: MNHNS and SASEGT. In DNA form, the CDR3 reads TGTGCCAGCAGCGGGACTAGCGGGAGGGGCCGGGATACGCAGTATTTT. It translates to CASSGTSGRGRDTQYF.

The V call is TRBV7-9, the J call TRBJ2-3; 12 bases fit TRBD2. V dropped 7 bases and J dropped 3; count of bases not matched to a gene: 5. The germline CDR1 and CDR2 sequences are SEHNR and FQNEAQ (reference sequence). This CDR3 comprises 15 residues. Here the CDR3 reads CASTATSGRTDTQYF. The CDR3 DNA follows: TGTGCCAGCACCGCGACTAGCGGGAGAACAGATACGCAGTATTTT.

Comment on this clonotype: An end of the junction does not agree with germline; a read error may underlie this. The chain employs TRBV20-1 and TRBJ2-4; D perhaps matches TRBD2 (6 bases). Per germline, CDR1 DFQATT and CDR2 SNEGSKA (reference sequence). CDR3 length: 13 residues. In nucleotides, the CDR3 is TGCAGTGCTCAATACCGGGGGAAAATCATTCAGTACTTC. Protein product: CSAQYRGKIIQYF.

This chain joins TRBV4-2 and TRBJ2-1; 11 bases align to TRBD2. The CDR3 is 15 amino acids. The trim removed 8 bases at V and 8 bases at J, leaving 11 bases unmatched. Germline V gene lookup returns CDR1 LGHNA and CDR2 YNFKEQ. The CDR3 coding sequence is TGTGCCAGCCAGCTGTTAGCGGGGGGGCCGTATGAGCAGTTCTTC. Protein product: CASQLLAGGPYEQFF.

There are many counts of this clonotype. The DNA of the CDR3 is TGTGCCAGTAGTATGGGGGGCACTGAAGCTTTCTTT. It encodes CASSMGGTEAFF. The chain combines TRBV19 with TRBJ1-1, with a weak D call TRBD1 (5 bases). Germline V CDR1 and CDR2: LNHDA, SQIVND (reference sequence). The CDR3 has 12 residues. V dropped 3 bases and J dropped 4 bases, with 6 bases sitting between them.

There are a few counts of this clonotype. J is TRBJ1-1 and V is TRBV28; a weak D match, TRBD1 (5 bases). The CDR3 runs 12 residues. CDR1 and CDR2 (germline): MDHEN, SYDVKM. V was cut by 2 bases and J by 10 bases, with 11 bases left in between. The CDR3 DNA reads TGTGCCAGCAGTTTAACAGGCGGGGGAGCTTTCTTT. Protein product: CASSLTGGGAFF.

In its sample, this clonotype was seen a few times. This chain links TRBV4-1 with TRBJ1-1; TRBD1 is a possible D gene (5 bases). The CDR3 has 13 amino acids. The germline gives CDR1 MGHRA, CDR2 YSYEKL. V dropped 3 bases and J dropped 3 bases, with 8 bases sitting between them. The CDR3 loop is CASSHDSYTEAFF. For the CDR3, the DNA is TGCGCCAGCAGCCACGACAGTTACACTGAAGCTTTCTTT.

This clonotype was observed a handful of times. The rearrangement joins TRBV7-9 to TRBJ1-3, with TRBD1 as a possible D gene (5 bases). CDR3 length: 16 residues. The ends were cut back, 1 base at V and 0 bases at J, with 10 bases in the middle. CDR1 SEHNR and CDR2 FQNEAQ come from the germline V gene (reference sequence). The CDR3 spells CASSLEPGISGNTIYF. The CDR3, as DNA: TGTGCCAGCAGCTTAGAGCCAGGGATCTCTGGAAACACCATATATTTT.

This clonotype was recorded a few times. The chain has TRBV7-6 and TRBJ2-3; 11 nucleotides agree with TRBD2. V dropped 5 bases and J dropped 4; count of bases not matched to a gene: 5. Germline V gives CDR1 SGHVS, CDR2 FNYEAQ. CDR3 length: 15 amino acids. The CDR3 region has the DNA TGTGCCAGCAGCGGAACTAGCGGGAGATCAGATACGCAGTATTTT. As protein: CASSGTSGRSDTQYF.